This T cell receptor beta chain was identified in a study of long-term antiretroviral therapy in people with HIV. Study as a whole: The oldest samples precede the 2015 immediate-ART recommendation by about a decade.

This clone was found once. Its antigen is as yet unknown. Trimming cost V 7 bases and J 0 bases, with 13 bases left between them. Germline-derived CDR1 and CDR2 are MNHNY and SVGAGI (reference sequence). This CDR3 region has 15 residues. They ran version v3.0 of the immunoSEQ assay at survey level. Repertoires were generated with immunoSEQ multiplex PCR, while TCRdb's copy carries only in-frame clones and drops some. The sample lists 25,000 to 30,000 clones, over 75% seen once, with approximately 9.2% in the top ten. Study findings and constraints: Repertoires looked antigen-experienced, with only a slight naive shift after ART. Collection spanned 2004 to 2017; ART regimens may be less effective than current ones.

This TCR came from a man aged 35 to 55 with HIV. The sequenced sample was unsorted PBMCs, obtained 4.7 to 5 years after starting antiretroviral therapy. V and J are TRBV6-6 and TRBJ2-1; D unclear. CDR3 sequence: CASIPDGLSYNEQFF. CDR3 bases: TGTGCCAGCATTCCGGACGGCCTCTCCTACAATGAGCAGTTCTTC.